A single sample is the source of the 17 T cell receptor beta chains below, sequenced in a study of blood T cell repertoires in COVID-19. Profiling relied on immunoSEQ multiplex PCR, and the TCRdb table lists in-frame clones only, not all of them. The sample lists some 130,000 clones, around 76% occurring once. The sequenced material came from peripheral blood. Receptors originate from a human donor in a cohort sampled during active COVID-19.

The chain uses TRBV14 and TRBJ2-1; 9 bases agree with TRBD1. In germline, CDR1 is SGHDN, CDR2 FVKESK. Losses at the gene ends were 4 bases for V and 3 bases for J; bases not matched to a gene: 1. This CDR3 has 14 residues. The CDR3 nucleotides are TGTGCCAGCAGCCTGGGACAGGGCTACAATGAGCAGTTCTTC. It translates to CASSLGQGYNEQFF.

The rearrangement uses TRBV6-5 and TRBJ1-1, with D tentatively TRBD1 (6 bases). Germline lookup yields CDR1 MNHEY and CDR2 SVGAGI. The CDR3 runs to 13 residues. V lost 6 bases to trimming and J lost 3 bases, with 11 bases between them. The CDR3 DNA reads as TGTGCCAGCAGAAACAGGGATGACACTGAAGCTTTCTTT. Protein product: CASRNRDDTEAFF.

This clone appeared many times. Here the CDR3 reads CASSQDQADSYNEQFF. The CDR3, as DNA: TGTGCCAGCAGCCAAGATCAGGCAGACTCCTACAATGAGCAGTTCTTC. The chain couples TRBV14 to TRBJ2-1; the D is unclear. The germline V gene has CDR1 SGHDN and CDR2 FVKESK. V lost 0 bases and J lost 0, with 9 bases in between. The CDR3 is 16 residues long.

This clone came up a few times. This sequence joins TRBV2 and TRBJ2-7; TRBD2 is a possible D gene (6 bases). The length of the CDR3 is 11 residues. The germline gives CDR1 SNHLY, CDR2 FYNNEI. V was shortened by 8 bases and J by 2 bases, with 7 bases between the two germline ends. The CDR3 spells CASGEAYEQYF. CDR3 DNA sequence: TGTGCCAGCGGGGAGGCCTACGAGCAGTACTTC.

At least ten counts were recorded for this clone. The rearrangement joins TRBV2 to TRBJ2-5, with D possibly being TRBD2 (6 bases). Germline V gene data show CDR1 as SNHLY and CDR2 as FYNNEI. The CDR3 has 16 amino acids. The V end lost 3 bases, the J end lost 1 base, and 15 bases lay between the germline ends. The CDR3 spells CASSEAGMTFQETQYF. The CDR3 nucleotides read TGTGCCAGCAGTGAGGCGGGGATGACTTTCCAAGAGACCCAGTACTTC.

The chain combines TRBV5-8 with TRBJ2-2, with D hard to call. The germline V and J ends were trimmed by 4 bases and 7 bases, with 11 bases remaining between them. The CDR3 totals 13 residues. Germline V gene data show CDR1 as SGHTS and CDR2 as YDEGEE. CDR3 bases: TGTGCCAGCAGCCCTGGTGGAGACGGGGAGCTGTTTTTT. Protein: CASSPGGDGELFF.

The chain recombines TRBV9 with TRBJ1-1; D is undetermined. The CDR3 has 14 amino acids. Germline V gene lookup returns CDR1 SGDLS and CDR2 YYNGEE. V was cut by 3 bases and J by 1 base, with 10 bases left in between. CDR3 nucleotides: TGTGCCAGCAGCGCCCGTCAGTCGAACACTGAAGCTTTCTTT. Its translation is CASSARQSNTEAFF. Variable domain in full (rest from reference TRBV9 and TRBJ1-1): DSGVTQTPKHLITATGQRVTLRCSPRSGDLSVYWYQQSLDQGLQFLIQYYNGEERAKGNILERFSAQQFPDLHSELNLSSLELGDSALYFCASSARQSNTEAFFGQGTRLTVV.

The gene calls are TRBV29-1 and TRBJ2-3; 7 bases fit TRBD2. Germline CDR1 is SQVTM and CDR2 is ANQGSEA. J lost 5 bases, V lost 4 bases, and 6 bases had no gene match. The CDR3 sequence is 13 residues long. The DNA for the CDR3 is TGCAGCGTTGGGGCGGGGGTAGGAGATACGCAGTATTTT. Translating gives CSVGAGVGDTQYF.

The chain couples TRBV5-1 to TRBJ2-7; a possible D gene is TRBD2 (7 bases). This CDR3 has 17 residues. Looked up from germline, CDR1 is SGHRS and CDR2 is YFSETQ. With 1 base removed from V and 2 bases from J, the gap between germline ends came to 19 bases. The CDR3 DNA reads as TGCGCCAGCAGCTTGCCCGGCGGGGGCGGGGGAGCCTACGAGCAGTACTTC. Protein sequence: CASSLPGGGGGAYEQYF.

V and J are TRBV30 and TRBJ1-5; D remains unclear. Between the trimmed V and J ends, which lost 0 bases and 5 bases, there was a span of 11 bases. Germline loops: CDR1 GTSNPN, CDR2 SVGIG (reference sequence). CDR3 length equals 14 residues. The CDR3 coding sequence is TGTGCCTGGAGTGTAACTGGACTCGATCAGCCCCAGCATTTT. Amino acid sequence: CAWSVTGLDQPQHF.

CDR3 sequence: CASSLVGQAQETQYF. The CDR3, as DNA: TGCGCCAGCAGCTTGGTGGGACAGGCACAAGAGACCCAGTACTTC. The chain couples TRBV5-1 to TRBJ2-5, with TRBD1 matching 8 bases. Germline-derived CDR1 and CDR2 are SGHRS and YFSETQ. The CDR3 sequence is 15 residues long. With 0 bases clipped from V and 2 bases from J, the junction kept 3 bases outside the gene matches.

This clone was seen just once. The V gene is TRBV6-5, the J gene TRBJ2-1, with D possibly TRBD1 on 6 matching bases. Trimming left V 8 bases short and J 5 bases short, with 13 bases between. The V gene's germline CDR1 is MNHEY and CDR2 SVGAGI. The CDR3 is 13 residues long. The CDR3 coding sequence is TGTGCCAGCCGGGCCAGGGGAAACAATGAGCAGTTCTTC. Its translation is CASRARGNNEQFF.

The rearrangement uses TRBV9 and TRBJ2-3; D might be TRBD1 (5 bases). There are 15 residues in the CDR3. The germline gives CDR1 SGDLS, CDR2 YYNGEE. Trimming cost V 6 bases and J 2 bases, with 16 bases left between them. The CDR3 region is CASTLRQSHTDTQYF. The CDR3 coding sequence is TGTGCCAGCACCCTAAGACAGTCTCACACAGATACGCAGTATTTT.

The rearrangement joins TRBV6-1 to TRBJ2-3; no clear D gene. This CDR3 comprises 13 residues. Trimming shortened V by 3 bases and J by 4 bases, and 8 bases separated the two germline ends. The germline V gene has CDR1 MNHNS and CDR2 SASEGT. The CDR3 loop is CASSDGRPDTQYF. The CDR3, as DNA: TGTGCCAGCAGTGATGGCAGGCCAGATACGCAGTATTTT.

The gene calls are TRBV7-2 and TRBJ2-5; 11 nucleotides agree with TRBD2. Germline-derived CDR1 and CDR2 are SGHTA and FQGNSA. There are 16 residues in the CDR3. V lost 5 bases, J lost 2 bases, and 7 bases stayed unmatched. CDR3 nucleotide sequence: TGTGCCAGCAGCCTTCTAGCGGGGGGAGGGCAAGAGACCCAGTACTTC. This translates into CASSLLAGGGQETQYF. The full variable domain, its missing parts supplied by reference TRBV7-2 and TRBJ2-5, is GAGVSQSPSNKVTEKGKDVELRCDPISGHTALYWYRQSLGQGLEFLIYFQGNSAPDKSGLPSDRFSAERTGGSVSTLTIQRTQQEDSAVYLCASSLLAGGGQETQYFGPGTRLLVL.

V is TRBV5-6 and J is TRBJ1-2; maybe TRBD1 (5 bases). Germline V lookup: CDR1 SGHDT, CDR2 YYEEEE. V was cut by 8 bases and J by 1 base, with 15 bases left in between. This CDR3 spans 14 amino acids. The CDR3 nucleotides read TGTGCCAGTTCGACGGGACTAATTAACTATGGCTACACCTTC. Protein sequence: CASSTGLINYGYTF.

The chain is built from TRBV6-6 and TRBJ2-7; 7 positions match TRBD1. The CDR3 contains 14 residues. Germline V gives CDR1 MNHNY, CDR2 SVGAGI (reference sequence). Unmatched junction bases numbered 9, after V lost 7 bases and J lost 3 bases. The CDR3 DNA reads TGTGCCAGCATTAAGGACAGGTGGGGCTACGAGCAGTACTTC. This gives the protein CASIKDRWGYEQYF.